Each of the 18 T cell receptor beta chains below was sequenced from the same sample in a study of memory CD4+ T cells and cytomegalovirus serostatus. The sort gate was single viable CD3+CD4+CD8-CD45RO+ cells for memory CD4+ T cells. This table comes from immunoSEQ multiplex PCR, and its TCRdb copy is limited to in-frame clones, with some not included. The table records tens of thousands of clones, more than 65% of them present only once. The sample comprised memory CD4+ T cells from blood. These receptors were taken from an adult in good health and CMV-seronegative. Some clones in this sample may be carry-over from other donors' samples.

This clone was detected only a few times. The chain joins TRBV11-2 to TRBJ2-5, with D possibly being TRBD1 or TRBD2 (7 bases each). The CDR3 consists of 16 residues. Germline V gene sequence: CDR1 SGHAT, CDR2 FQNNGV. The germline V and J ends were trimmed by 3 bases and 5 bases, with 19 bases remaining between them. The CDR3 protein is CASSFSQQGGGETQYF. CDR3 bases: TGTGCCAGCAGCTTCTCGCAGCAGGGGGGAGGGGAGACCCAGTACTTC.

This clone was recorded only once. The CDR3 DNA reads as TGCGCCAGCAGGGAGGGGGTAATCACTGAAGCTTTCTTT. Translating gives CASREGVITEAFF. This chain uses TRBV5-1 with TRBJ1-1; maybe TRBD1 (6 bases). The CDR3 is made up of 13 amino acids. The germline V gene has CDR1 SGHRS and CDR2 YFSETQ. The V end lost 5 bases, the J end lost 4 bases, and 12 bases lay between the germline ends.

This clone was observed once. J is TRBJ2-5 and V is TRBV30; D uncertain. The J call could be wrong; TRBJ2-7 is a better fit for the DNA end. Germline CDR1 GTSNPN, CDR2 SVGIG (reference sequence). This CDR3 is 13 amino acids long. The CDR3 reads CAWADRPPYEQYF. DNA for the CDR3: TGTGCCTGGGCGGACCGACCCCCCTACGAGCAGTACTTC.

CDR3 nucleotide sequence: TGTGCCAGCTCACCCAGGCAGGCTTACGAGCAGTACTTC. It specifies CASSPRQAYEQYF. V and J are TRBV18 and TRBJ2-7; D ambiguous. The germline gives CDR1 KGHSH, CDR2 LQKENI. V shed 3 bases and J shed 4 bases, with 10 bases lying between them. This CDR3 region has 13 residues.

This chain uses TRBV5-5 with TRBJ2-5, with 7 bases fitting TRBD1. The V gene's germline CDR1 is SGHKS and CDR2 YYEKEE (reference sequence). V lost 7 bases to trimming and J lost 2 bases; unmatched junction nucleotides: 5. The CDR3 runs 13 residues. The CDR3 sequence is CASCPGQQETQYF. The CDR3 nucleotides read TGTGCCAGCTGTCCGGGACAGCAAGAGACCCAGTACTTC.

V and J are TRBV30 and TRBJ2-7; perhaps TRBD1 as D (5 bases). Trimming took 1 base from V and 1 from J, leaving 11 bases between them. CDR1 and CDR2 (germline): GTSNPN, SVGIG (reference sequence). The CDR3 length is 14 residues. In DNA form, the CDR3 reads TGTGCCTGGAGTGCCAGGGTAGTATCCTACGAGCAGTACTTC. Protein product: CAWSARVVSYEQYF.

CDR3 in DNA: TGTGCCAGCTCACCGGGGGGGGATCTCCAAGAGACCCAGTACTTC. Its protein is CASSPGGDLQETQYF. This chain links TRBV18 with TRBJ2-5, with TRBD2 identical over 7 bases. With V trimmed by 3 bases and J by 1 base, 5 bases remained unmatched. Looked up from germline, CDR1 is KGHSH and CDR2 is LQKENI. The CDR3 runs 15 residues.

This chain links TRBV11-2 with TRBJ2-1, with 11 bases fitting TRBD2. This CDR3 spans 18 amino acids. Losses at the gene ends were 1 base for V and 8 bases for J; bases not matched to a gene: 13. Germline V gene sequence: CDR1 SGHAT, CDR2 FQNNGV. CDR3 protein: CASSLGNVAGGPGDEQFF. As DNA, the CDR3 is TGTGCCAGCAGCTTAGGAAACGTAGCGGGAGGGCCCGGGGATGAGCAGTTCTTC.

The chain employs TRBV28 and TRBJ2-1, with unresolved D. Trimming stripped 3 bases from V and 6 bases from J, with 3 bases between. Germline V CDR1 and CDR2: MDHEN, SYDVKM. There are 11 residues in the CDR3. The CDR3 sequence is CASSLVNEQFF. For the CDR3, the DNA is TGTGCCAGCAGTTTGGTCAATGAGCAGTTCTTC.

This clone was counted only a few times. This sequence joins TRBV10-2 and TRBJ1-5; D gene ambiguous. This CDR3 contains 13 residues. The germline V gene encodes CDR1 WSHSY and CDR2 SAAADI. With 7 bases removed from V and 0 bases from J, the gap between germline ends came to 7 bases. The CDR3 spells CASKDVSNQPQHF. In nucleotides, the CDR3 is TGCGCCAGCAAGGACGTTAGCAATCAGCCCCAGCATTTT.

A remark on this clone: Other DNA variants within this sample encode the same CDR3. J is TRBJ2-7 and V is TRBV5-6, with 8 positions matching TRBD2. J gave up 0 bases and V 5 bases, and 7 bases lay outside the gene matches. From germline, CDR1 is SGHDT and CDR2 YYEEEE. The CDR3 sequence is 15 residues long. The CDR3 DNA reads TGTGCCAGCAGTGCTACTAGCGGATCCTCCTACGAGCAGTACTTC. This encodes CASSATSGSSYEQYF.

The rearrangement joins TRBV21-1 to TRBJ2-3; TRBD2 was called by the table and not checked on the DNA. TRBV21-1 is marked as a pseudogene. This CDR3 has 18 residues. CDR3 sequence: CASTPPTSGRSCTDTQYF. In DNA form, the CDR3 reads TGTGCCAGCACTCCCCCGACTAGCGGGAGGTCTTGCACAGATACGCAGTATTTT.

V and J are TRBV10-3 and TRBJ2-1, with TRBD2 identical over 10 bases. CDR3 length: 18 amino acids. The V and J ends lost 5 bases and 2 bases, in that order; junction bases with no gene match: 12. Germline-derived CDR1 and CDR2 are ENHRY and SYGVKD. The CDR3 DNA reads as TGTGCCATCAGTCCTAGCGGGAGCCAGGGGGGGGCCTACAATGAGCAGTTCTTC. It specifies CAISPSGSQGGAYNEQFF.

With regard to this clone: Other DNA sequences in the sample encode the same CDR3. The chain links TRBV18 to TRBJ2-5; D is unresolved. The length of the CDR3 is 12 residues. V was pared by 2 bases and J by 5 bases, with 6 bases between. Germline loops: CDR1 KGHSH, CDR2 LQKENI. The CDR3 protein is CASSPRRETQYF. CDR3 in DNA: TGTGCCAGCTCACCAAGAAGGGAGACCCAGTACTTC.

For this clone: At one end, the junction sequence differs from germline, possibly due to a read error. The rearrangement joins TRBV15 to TRBJ2-5; 7 bases are a match to TRBD2. The V gene's germline CDR1 is LNHNV and CDR2 YYDKDF (reference sequence). This CDR3 has 15 amino acids. In DNA form, the CDR3 reads TGTGCCACCAGCAGAGAGACGGCGGGGGAAGAGGCCCAGTACTTC. Translation gives CATSRETAGEEAQYF.

V usage is TRBV10-1 and J usage is TRBJ1-1; no clear D gene. This CDR3 contains 13 residues. The V end was cut by 2 bases, the J end by 2 bases, with 6 bases between. Germline CDR1 and CDR2: WNHNN and SYGVQD (reference sequence). The CDR3, as DNA: TGCGCCAGCAGTGAGCGAAGAAACACTGAAGCTTTCTTT. It is translated as CASSERRNTEAFF.

This rearrangement joins TRBV9 to TRBJ1-3, with 7 nucleotides matching TRBD1. V shed 0 bases and J 4 bases; nucleotides not matched to a gene: 7. The CDR3 has 16 residues. CDR1 is SGDLS and CDR2 is YYNGEE in the germline V gene. The CDR3 protein is CASSVEAGGEGNTIYF. The DNA for the CDR3 is TGTGCCAGCAGCGTAGAGGCAGGGGGTGAGGGAAACACCATATATTTT.

The rearrangement joins TRBV27 to TRBJ2-3; D may be TRBD2 (6 bases). V was clipped by 8 bases and J by 2 bases, with 14 bases between them. Germline values: CDR1 MNHEY, CDR2 SMNVEV (reference sequence). There are 14 residues in the CDR3. The CDR3 nucleotides read TGTGCCAGCGGAGCGGGCGGTTACACAGATACGCAGTATTTT. Translating it yields CASGAGGYTDTQYF.